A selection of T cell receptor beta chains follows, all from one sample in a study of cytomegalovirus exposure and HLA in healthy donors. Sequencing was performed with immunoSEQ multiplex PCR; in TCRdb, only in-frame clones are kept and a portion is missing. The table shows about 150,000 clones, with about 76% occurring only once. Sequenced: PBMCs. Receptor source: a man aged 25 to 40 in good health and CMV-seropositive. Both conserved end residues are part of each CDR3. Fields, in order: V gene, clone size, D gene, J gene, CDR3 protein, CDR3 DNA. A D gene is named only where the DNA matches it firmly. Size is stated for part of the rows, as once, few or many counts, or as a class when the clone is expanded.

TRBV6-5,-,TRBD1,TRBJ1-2,CASSYATGINYGYTF,TGTGCCAGCAGTTACGCGACAGGGATTAACTATGGCTACACCTTC
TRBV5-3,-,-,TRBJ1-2,CARSLFGYGYTF,TGTGCCAGAAGCTTGTTCGGCTATGGCTACACCTTC
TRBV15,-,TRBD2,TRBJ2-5,CATSKGTIEETQYF,TGTGCCACCAGCAAGGGGACTATAGAAGAGACCCAGTACTTC
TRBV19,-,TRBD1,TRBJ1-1,CASSSTTGGAWTEAFF,TGTGCCAGTAGTAGTACAACAGGGGGCGCCTGGACTGAAGCTTTCTTT
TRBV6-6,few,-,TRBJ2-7,CASSSHGKKATYEQYF,TGTGCCAGCAGTTCCCACGGGAAGAAAGCAACCTACGAGCAGTACTTC
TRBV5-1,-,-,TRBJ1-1,CASSFGGGYTEAFF,TGCGCCAGCAGTTTCGGGGGGGGCTACACTGAAGCTTTCTTT
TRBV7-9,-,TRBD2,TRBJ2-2,CASSLKEREAGELFF,TGTGCCAGCAGCTTAAAAGAGCGGGAGGCCGGGGAGCTGTTTTTT
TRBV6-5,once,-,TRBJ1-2,CASSSGGTVYGYTF,TGTGCCAGCAGTTCGGGGGGGACCGTCTATGGCTACACCTTC
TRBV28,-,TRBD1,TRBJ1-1,CAGRGQRNTEAFF,TGTGCCGGCAGGGGGCAAAGGAACACTGAAGCTTTCTTT
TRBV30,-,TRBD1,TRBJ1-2,CAWGGERTGLAYGYTF,TGTGCCTGGGGAGGGGAAAGGACAGGGCTTGCCTATGGCTACACCTTC
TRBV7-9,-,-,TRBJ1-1,CASSLGQINTEAFF,TGTGCCAGCAGCTTAGGGCAGATAAACACTGAAGCTTTCTTT
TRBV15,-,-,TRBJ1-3,CATSRDIARNTIYF,TGTGCCACCAGCAGAGATATTGCGAGAAACACCATATATTTT
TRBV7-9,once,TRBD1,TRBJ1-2,CASSPGTETLYGYTF,TGTGCCAGCAGCCCCGGGACAGAAACACTATATGGCTACACCTTC
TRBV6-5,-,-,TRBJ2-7,CASSYSGLVSYEQYF,TGTGCCAGCAGTTACTCTGGTCTAGTCTCCTACGAGCAGTACTTC
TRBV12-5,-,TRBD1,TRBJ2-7,CASGLGDRREQYF,TGTGCTAGTGGTTTGGGGGACAGGCGCGAGCAGTACTTC
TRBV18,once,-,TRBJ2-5,CASSPVRQEETQYF,TGTGCCAGCTCACCCGTCAGACAAGAAGAGACCCAGTACTTC
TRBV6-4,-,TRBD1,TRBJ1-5,CASSSGGGQPQHF,TGTGCCAGCAGTTCAGGGGGCGGTCAGCCCCAGCATTTT
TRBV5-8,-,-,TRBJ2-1,CASTRNLRNEQFF,TGTGCCAGTACACGGAACTTGAGGAATGAGCAGTTCTTC